The T cell receptor beta chain under discussion was sequenced for a study of cytomegalovirus exposure and HLA in healthy donors. Findings and limits, study-wide: Sequencing likely caused a cluster of highly shared sequence variants. Information on immune exposure was restricted to one variable (CMV serostatus).

Points on this clone: Its antigen is not identified.

The PCR had 60 Vbeta and 13 Jbeta primers. Original processing methods: Counted up in a later analysis, unique TCR beta chains came to roughly 80 million, with around 10 million shared. Here immunoSEQ multiplex PCR was the method, and the copy in TCRdb shows in-frame clones only, minus some. V and J calls and clone size come straight from that table; D and trimming were deduced from the DNA. The sample spans under 35,000 clones; the ten largest clones claim approximately 0.7%. This CDR3 comprises 15 residues. The V gene lost 3 bases and the J gene lost 3 bases, with 13 bases spanning the gap. Germline V gene data show CDR1 as KGHSH and CDR2 as LQKENI.

The source material was PBMCs. The sequence was collected from a man aged 25-45 years in good health and CMV-seronegative. The chain has TRBV18 and TRBJ2-3, with D tentatively TRBD1 (6 bases). This chain's CDR3 is CASSPKTGETDTQYF. CDR3 in DNA: TGTGCCAGCTCACCTAAGACAGGCGAAACAGATACGCAGTATTTT. Variable domain in full (rest from reference TRBV18 and TRBJ2-3): NAGVMQNPRHLVRRRGQEARLRCSPMKGHSHVYWYRQLPEEGLKFMVYLQKENIIDESGMPKERFSAEFPKEGPSILRIQQVVRGDSAAYFCASSPKTGETDTQYFGPGTRLTVL.